Listed below are T cell receptor beta chains from one sample, sequenced in a study of control samples from healthy donors and cancer patients. Using immunoSEQ multiplex PCR, the repertoire was profiled, and TCRdb retains in-frame clones only, with some absent. This table has about 170,000 clones, roughly 91% appearing once. Material: blood. The receptor source for this set is a woman aged 25 to 39 in good health. Each CDR3 is given with its conserved first and last residue. D genes are given only for firm matches. Clone size appears in some rows only: once, few, many, or a class for an expanded clone.

DNA	CDR3	size	V	J	D
TGTGCCAGCAGTGAGGGGGAGGCTAATCAGCCCCAGCATTTT	CASSEGEANQPQHF	.	TRBV6-1	TRBJ1-5	.
TGTGCCACCAGCAGAGAGACCGATAGCAATCAGCCCCAGCATTTT	CATSRETDSNQPQHF	.	TRBV15	TRBJ1-5	.
TGTGCCAGCTCACCCAAGCGGGGGGGAGAGCAGTACTTC	CASSPKRGGEQYF	.	TRBV18	TRBJ2-7	TRBD2
TGTGCCAGCAGCCAACCCGGTCAGGGACCCTATGGCTACACCTTC	CASSQPGQGPYGYTF	.	TRBV7-3	TRBJ1-2	.
TGTGCCAGTAGTCCCGGGACGTACTATGGCTACACCTTC	CASSPGTYYGYTF	.	TRBV19	TRBJ1-2	.
TGTGCCACCAGCAGAGTAGGGGGGAACACTGAAGCTTTCTTT	CATSRVGGNTEAFF	.	TRBV15	TRBJ1-1	.
TGTGCCAGCAATGAGCCGGGACGGAACTATGGCTACACCTTC	CASNEPGRNYGYTF	.	TRBV28	TRBJ1-2	.
TGTGCCAGCAGCTTAGCAGGTCTGAACACTGAAGCTTTCTTT	CASSLAGLNTEAFF	.	TRBV7-3	TRBJ1-1	.
TGTGCCAGCAGTTATTTCTACAGGGGAGAACAGCCCCAGCATTTT	CASSYFYRGEQPQHF	.	TRBV6-2/TRBV6-3	TRBJ1-5	TRBD1
TGTGCCAGCAGCTTAGCGGGAGAGGTGACAGATACGCAGTATTTT	CASSLAGEVTDTQYF	.	TRBV7-8	TRBJ2-3	.
TGTGCCAGCAGCTTTCGGACTCTCCCCTACGAGCAGTACTTC	CASSFRTLPYEQYF	.	TRBV11-3	TRBJ2-7	.
TGCAGTGCTACGGGCTCCTACGAGCAGTACTTC	CSATGSYEQYF	.	TRBV20-1	TRBJ2-7	.
TGTGCCAGCAGTTACGACAGGGGACCATACAATGAGCAGTTCTTC	CASSYDRGPYNEQFF	.	TRBV6-5	TRBJ2-1	TRBD1
TGTGCCAGCAAGACTAGCGGGAGGGCGGGTGAGCAGTTCTTC	CASKTSGRAGEQFF	.	TRBV2	TRBJ2-1	TRBD2
TGCGCCAGCAGCCGAACACCGGGACCGAACACCGGGGAGCTGTTTTTT	CASSRTPGPNTGELFF	once	TRBV5-1	TRBJ2-2	.
TGTGCCAGCAGCCAAGATCCGACAGGGGGGAATGAGCAGTTCTTC	CASSQDPTGGNEQFF	.	TRBV4-2	TRBJ2-1	TRBD1
TGTGCCAGCAGTGACCAGCGGGGGGCCCAAGAGACCCAGTACTTC	CASSDQRGAQETQYF	.	TRBV2	TRBJ2-5	TRBD2
TGTGCCAGCAGCTGGGACAGGGGTGACGAGCAGTACTTC	CASSWDRGDEQYF	.	TRBV5-6	TRBJ2-7	TRBD1
TGCGCCAGCAGCTTGGCCAGGGGACGATACAATGAGCAGTTCTTC	CASSLARGRYNEQFF	.	TRBV5-1	TRBJ2-1	.
TGTGCCACCAGTGGTTCAGGGGATTTTCAGCCCCAGCATTTT	CATSGSGDFQPQHF	.	TRBV24-1	TRBJ1-5	.
TGCGCCAGCAGAGGACAGGGGGAATCACCCCTCCACTTT	CASRGQGESPLHF	.	TRBV10-1	TRBJ1-6	TRBD1
TGTGCCAGCAGTTCCCCCTCGACTAGCGGGAGGAGGACCGGGGAGCTGTTTTTT	CASSSPSTSGRRTGELFF	.	TRBV28	TRBJ2-2	TRBD2
TGTGCCAGCAGCGTAGCTGCGGACCCGTACAATGAGCAGTTCTTC	CASSVAADPYNEQFF	.	TRBV9	TRBJ2-1	.
TGTGCCAGCAGTGAAAATTGGGGCACTGAAGCTTTCTTT	CASSENWGTEAFF	.	TRBV2	TRBJ1-1	.
TGCGCCAGCAGCGGCGAGGAGAACTATGGCTACACCTTC	CASSGEENYGYTF	.	TRBV5-1	TRBJ1-2	.
TGTGCCAGCAGCTTAGAGCGGGACACAGATACGCAGTATTTT	CASSLERDTDTQYF	.	TRBV7-2	TRBJ2-3	TRBD2
TGTGCCAGCGGAGGACACGTCGACTATGGCTACACCTTC	CASGGHVDYGYTF	.	TRBV11-2	TRBJ1-2	.
TGTGCCAGCAGCTTGGCCCGGACAGGGTGGGGCTACACCTTC	CASSLARTGWGYTF	.	TRBV5-6	TRBJ1-2	TRBD1
TGTGCCAGCAGTGTTGGGCCCTACACTGAAGCTTTCTTT	CASSVGPYTEAFF	.	TRBV6-4	TRBJ1-1	.
TGTGCCATCAACGACAGGGGGCCGTCCTACGAGCAGTACTTC	CAINDRGPSYEQYF	.	TRBV10-3	TRBJ2-7	TRBD1
TGTGCCTGGAGTGTTAGGGTAGGAGAGACCCAGTACTTC	CAWSVRVGETQYF	.	TRBV30	TRBJ2-5	.
TGTGCCAGCTCACCCCCGGACAGCTATGGCTACACCTTC	CASSPPDSYGYTF	.	TRBV18	TRBJ1-2	.
TGTGCCAGCAGCCCGACAGGGTTCAGGAATTCACCCCTCCACTTT	CASSPTGFRNSPLHF	.	TRBV3-1/TRBV3-2	TRBJ1-6	TRBD1
TGTGCCACCAGCAGAGATGTAGGGGGGCGGGAGACCCAGTACTTC	CATSRDVGGRETQYF	.	TRBV15	TRBJ2-5	.
TGTGCCAGCAGCTTGGGGTCAGGGCGCAAGAACCAAGAGACCCAGTACTTC	CASSLGSGRKNQETQYF	.	TRBV5-8	TRBJ2-5	.
TGTGCCAGCAGTTCTGGCGGGGGTTCAACCGGGGAGCTGTTTTTT	CASSSGGGSTGELFF	.	TRBV2	TRBJ2-2	TRBD2
TGTGCCAGCAGGCCACAGGCTAACTATGGCTACACCTTC	CASRPQANYGYTF	.	TRBV6-6	TRBJ1-2	.
TGCGCCAGCAGTGGCTATGGGGCGGGGGGGCCCGAGCAGTTCTTC	CASSGYGAGGPEQFF	.	TRBV10-1	TRBJ2-1	TRBD2
TGCGCCAGCAGCCCTGACATCAATGAAAAACTGTTTTTT	CASSPDINEKLFF	once	TRBV4-3	TRBJ1-4	.
TGTGCCAGCAGCCCCGGACTAGCGGGAGGGAATGAGCAGTTCTTC	CASSPGLAGGNEQFF	.	TRBV9	TRBJ2-1	TRBD2
TGTGCCAGCAGCCAAGATCCGGGTAGGGAGACCCAGTACTTC	CASSQDPGRETQYF	.	TRBV3-1/TRBV3-2	TRBJ2-5	.